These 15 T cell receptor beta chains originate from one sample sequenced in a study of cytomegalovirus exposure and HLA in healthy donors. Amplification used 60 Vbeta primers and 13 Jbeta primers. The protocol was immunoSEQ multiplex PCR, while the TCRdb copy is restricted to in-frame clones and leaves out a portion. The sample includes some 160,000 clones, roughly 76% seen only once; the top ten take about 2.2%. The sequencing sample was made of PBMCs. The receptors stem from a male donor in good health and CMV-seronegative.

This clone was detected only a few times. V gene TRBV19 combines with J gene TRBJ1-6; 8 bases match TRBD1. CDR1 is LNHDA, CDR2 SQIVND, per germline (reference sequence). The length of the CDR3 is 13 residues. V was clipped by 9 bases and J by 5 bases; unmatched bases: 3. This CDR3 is CASRGRNNSPLHF. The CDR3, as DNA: TGTGCCAGCAGGGGGCGGAATAATTCACCCCTCCACTTT.

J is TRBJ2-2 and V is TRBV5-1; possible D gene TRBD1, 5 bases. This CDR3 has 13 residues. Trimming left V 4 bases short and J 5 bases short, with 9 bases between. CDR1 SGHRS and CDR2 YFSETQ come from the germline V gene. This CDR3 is CASSTRVTGELFF. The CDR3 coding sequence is TGCGCCAGCAGCACCAGGGTGACCGGGGAGCTGTTTTTT.

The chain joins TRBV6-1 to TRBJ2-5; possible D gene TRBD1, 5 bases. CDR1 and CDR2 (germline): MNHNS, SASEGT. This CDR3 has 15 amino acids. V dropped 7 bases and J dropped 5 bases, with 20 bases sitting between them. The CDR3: CASTENQGRRETQYF. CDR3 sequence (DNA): TGTGCCAGCACCGAGAACCAGGGTCGTAGGGAGACCCAGTACTTC.

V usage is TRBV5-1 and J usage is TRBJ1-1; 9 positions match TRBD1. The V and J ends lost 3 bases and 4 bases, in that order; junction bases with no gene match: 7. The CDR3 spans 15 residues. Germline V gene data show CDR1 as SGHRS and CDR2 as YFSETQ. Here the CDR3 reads CASSSAGTGTTEAFF. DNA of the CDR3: TGCGCCAGCAGCTCCGCCGGGACAGGGACCACTGAAGCTTTCTTT. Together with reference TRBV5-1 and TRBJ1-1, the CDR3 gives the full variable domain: KAGVTQTPRYLIKTRGQQVTLSCSPISGHRSVSWYQQTPGQGLQFLFEYFSETQRNKGNFPGRFSGRQFSNSRSEMNVSTLELGDSALYLCASSSAGTGTTEAFFGQGTRLTVV.

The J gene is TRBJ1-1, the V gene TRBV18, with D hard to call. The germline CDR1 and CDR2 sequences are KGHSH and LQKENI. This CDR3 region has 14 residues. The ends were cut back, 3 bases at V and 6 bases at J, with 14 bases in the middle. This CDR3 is CASSPIVESPEAFF. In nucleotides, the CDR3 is TGTGCCAGCTCACCCATAGTGGAGTCCCCTGAAGCTTTCTTT.

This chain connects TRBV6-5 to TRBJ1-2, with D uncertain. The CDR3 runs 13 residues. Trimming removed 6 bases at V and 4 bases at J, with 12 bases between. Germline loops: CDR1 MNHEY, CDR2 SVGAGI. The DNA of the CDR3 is TGTGCCAGCAGCCAAACAGAGATCTATGGCTACACCTTC. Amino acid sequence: CASSQTEIYGYTF.

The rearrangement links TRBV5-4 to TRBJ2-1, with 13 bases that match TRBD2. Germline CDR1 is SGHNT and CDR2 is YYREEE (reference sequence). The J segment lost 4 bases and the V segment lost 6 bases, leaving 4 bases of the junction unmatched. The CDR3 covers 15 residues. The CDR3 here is CASNQGLAGYNEQFF. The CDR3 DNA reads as TGTGCCAGCAACCAGGGACTAGCGGGGTACAATGAGCAGTTCTTC.

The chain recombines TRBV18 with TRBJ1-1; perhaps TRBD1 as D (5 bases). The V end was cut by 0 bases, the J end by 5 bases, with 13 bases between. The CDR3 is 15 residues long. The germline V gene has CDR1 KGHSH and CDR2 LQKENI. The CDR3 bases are TGTGCCAGCTCACCACCTGGCCCAGGGAGGACTGAAGCTTTCTTT. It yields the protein CASSPPGPGRTEAFF. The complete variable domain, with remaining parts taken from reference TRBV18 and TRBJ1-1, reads NAGVMQNPRHLVRRRGQEARLRCSPMKGHSHVYWYRQLPEEGLKFMVYLQKENIIDESGMPKERFSAEFPKEGPSILRIQQVVRGDSAAYFCASSPPGPGRTEAFFGQGTRLTVV.

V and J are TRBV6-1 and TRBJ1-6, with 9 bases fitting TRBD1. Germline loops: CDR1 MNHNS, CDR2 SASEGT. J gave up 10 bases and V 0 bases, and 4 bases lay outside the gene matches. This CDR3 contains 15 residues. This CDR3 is CASSEAGTGYSPLHF. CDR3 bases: TGTGCCAGCAGTGAAGCCGGGACAGGGTACTCACCCCTCCACTTT.

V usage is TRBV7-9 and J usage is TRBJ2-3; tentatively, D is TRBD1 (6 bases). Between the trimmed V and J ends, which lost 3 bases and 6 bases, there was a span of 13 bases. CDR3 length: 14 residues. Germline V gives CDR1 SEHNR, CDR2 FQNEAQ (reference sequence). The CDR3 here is CASSFSRDTDTQYF. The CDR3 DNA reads TGTGCCAGCAGCTTTTCCAGGGACACTGATACGCAGTATTTT.

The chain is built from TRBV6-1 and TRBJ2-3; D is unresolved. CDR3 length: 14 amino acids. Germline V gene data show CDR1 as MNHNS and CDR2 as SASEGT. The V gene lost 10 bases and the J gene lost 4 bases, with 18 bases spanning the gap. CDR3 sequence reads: CAIGRTVFADTQYF. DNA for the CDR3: TGTGCCATCGGAAGAACAGTATTCGCAGATACGCAGTATTTT.

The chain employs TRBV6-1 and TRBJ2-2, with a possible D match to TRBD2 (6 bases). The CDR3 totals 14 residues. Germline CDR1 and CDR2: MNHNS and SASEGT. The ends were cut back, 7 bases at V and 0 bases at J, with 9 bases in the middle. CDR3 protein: CASTRDSNTGELFF. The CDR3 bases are TGTGCCAGCACCCGGGACTCGAACACCGGGGAGCTGTTTTTT.

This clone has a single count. This CDR3 is CASRRLVEPGEAFF. The CDR3 bases are TGTGCCAGCAGACGCCTCGTTGAGCCAGGTGAAGCTTTCTTT. The chain uses TRBV2 and TRBJ1-1; D is ambiguous. In germline, CDR1 is SNHLY, CDR2 FYNNEI. Trimming took off 6 bases at V and 7 bases at J, with 18 bases between the two ends. The CDR3 extends over 14 amino acids.

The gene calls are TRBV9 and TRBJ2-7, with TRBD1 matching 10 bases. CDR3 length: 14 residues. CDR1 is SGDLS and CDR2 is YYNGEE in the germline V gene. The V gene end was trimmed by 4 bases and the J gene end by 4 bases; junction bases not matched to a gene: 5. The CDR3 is CASSPGQGGYEQYF. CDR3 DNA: TGTGCCAGCAGCCCCGGACAGGGGGGTTACGAGCAGTACTTC.

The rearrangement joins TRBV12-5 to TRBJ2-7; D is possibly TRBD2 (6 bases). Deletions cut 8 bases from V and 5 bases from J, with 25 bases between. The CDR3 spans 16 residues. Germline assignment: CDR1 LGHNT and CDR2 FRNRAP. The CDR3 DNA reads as TGTGCTAGTAGGGGCGGGACGACCCTAACGGTGAACGAGCAGTACTTC. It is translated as CASRGGTTLTVNEQYF.